These 3 T cell receptor beta chains were all obtained from the same sample, sequenced in a study of blood T cell repertoires in COVID-19. Generated by immunoSEQ multiplex PCR, the TCRdb table keeps only in-frame clones and is missing some. The sample holds around 67,000 clones, roughly 89% seen once. The sample comprised peripheral blood. These receptors originate from a woman of 80 years or more with acute or convalescent COVID-19.

The chain combines TRBV2 with TRBJ2-3, with 8 bases lining up with TRBD2. This CDR3 has 14 residues. Germline loops: CDR1 SNHLY, CDR2 FYNNEI. With 7 bases clipped from V and 2 bases from J, the junction kept 5 bases outside the gene matches. CDR3: CASKAGGVTDTQYF. Written as DNA, the CDR3 is TGTGCCAGCAAGGCGGGAGGTGTCACAGATACGCAGTATTTT.

This clone was observed a single time. This sequence joins TRBV4-2 and TRBJ1-3, with D maybe TRBD1 (6 bases). Germline CDR1 is LGHNA and CDR2 is YNFKEQ. V shed 0 bases and J shed 2 bases, with 8 bases lying between them. The CDR3 totals 15 residues. CDR3: CASSQDTGTGNTIYF. CDR3 coding DNA: TGTGCCAGCAGCCAAGATACAGGGACTGGAAACACCATATATTTT.

The V call is TRBV4-2, the J call TRBJ1-6, with D hard to call. The CDR3 has 15 residues. V was cut by 1 base and J by 8 bases, with 12 bases left in between. Germline values: CDR1 LGHNA, CDR2 YNFKEQ. CDR3 coding DNA: TGTGCCAGCAGCCAAGCAACCACGCAGGATTCACCCCTCCACTTT. Amino acid sequence: CASSQATTQDSPLHF.